The rows below give T cell receptor beta chains drawn from one sample of a study of blood T cell repertoires in COVID-19. Clones were sequenced by immunoSEQ multiplex PCR, and TCRdb holds only the in-frame ones, with some missing. The repertoire has about 73,000 clones, around nine tenths of them found once; the top ten carry approximately 4.9%. The sample was peripheral blood. The receptor set was obtained from a woman in her late teens or twenties with acute or convalescent COVID-19. Each CDR3 is given with its conserved first and last residue.

>TRBJ2-2|TRBV18
CASSSDKLNTGELFF
>TRBJ2-3|TRBV4-3
CASSQEVQPDTQYF
>TRBJ2-7|TRBV27
CASSLTSGSYEQYF
>TRBJ2-3|TRBV7-8
CASSSGTSGRAGADTQYF
>TRBJ2-3|TRBV6-6
CASSPSGSSADTQYF
>TRBJ2-3|TRBV7-2
CASSFGRPGPTDTQYF
>TRBJ2-3|TRBV30
CAWSVRFGASGRPTDTQYF
>TRBJ1-4|TRBV6-1
CASSEALTGGLNEKLFF
>TRBJ2-5|TRBV27
CASSAGTGFETQYF
>TRBJ1-1|TRBV4-1
CASSQTGQADTEAFF
>TRBJ2-6|TRBV7-2
CASSSGGSGANVLTF
>TRBJ2-1|TRBV4-1
CASSQTLAGRNNEQFF
>TRBJ2-2|TRBV9
CASSVFPTGGELFF
>TRBJ2-7|TRBV19
CASSIAGGYEQYF
>TRBJ1-2|TRBV2
CASSETGTVNYWTF
>TRBJ1-5|TRBV21-1
CASSKDGRQGRYQPQHF
>TRBJ2-7|TRBV6-5
CASRHASLRSGEQYF
>TRBJ2-3|TRBV15
CATSREWGGTDTQYF
>TRBJ2-5|TRBV11-2
CASSLGPAQYF
>TRBJ2-3|TRBV30
CAWRSAGAALITDTQYF
>TRBJ1-2|TRBV18
CASSPLAGGDGYTF
>TRBJ1-3|TRBV28
CASSLNQTGDSGNTIYF
>TRBJ1-5|TRBV2
CASSAEQGSNQPQHF
>TRBJ1-6|TRBV5-1
CASSLDGMSNSPLHF
>TRBJ2-1|TRBV7-6
CASSLERRRLACLTPADNEQFF
>TRBJ2-1|TRBV30
CAWSATGHEQFF
>TRBJ2-5|TRBV3-1/TRBV3-2
CASSPTSGLETQYF
>TRBJ1-6|TRBV4-1
CASSPGVYNSPLHF
>TRBJ2-1|TRBV3-1/TRBV3-2
CASSQHSDSYNEQFF
>TRBJ2-5|TRBV2
CASSLGLAGVETQYF
>TRBJ2-3|TRBV18
CASSRNKGLVTDTQYF
>TRBJ2-1|TRBV11-2
CASSLFIHEGNEQFF
>TRBJ2-1|TRBV4-3
CASSQGQGFGEQFF
>TRBJ2-3|TRBV27
CASSSGGAGGGTQYF
>TRBJ1-6|TRBV30
CAWNVGQPNSPLHF
>TRBJ1-5|TRBV7-8
CASSQRVGNQPQHF
>TRBJ1-2|TRBV7-9
CASSLPVDNYGYTF
>TRBJ1-5|TRBV6-2/TRBV6-3
CASNPGEGGQPQHF
>TRBJ1-1|TRBV6-5
CASSYRQGGSEAFF
>TRBJ1-1|TRBV6-2/TRBV6-3
CASSYLTATEAFF
>TRBJ2-2|TRBV18
CASSLRQGDSTGELFF
>TRBJ2-7|TRBV2
CASSARQLSYEQYF
>TRBJ1-4|TRBV2
CANTLGRVPEKLFF
>TRBJ1-2|TRBV2
CASRPLAGGPGYTF
>TRBJ2-3|TRBV7-2
CASSVGLSTDTQYF
>TRBJ1-2|TRBV15
CATSRDPGTAYGYTF
>TRBJ2-3|TRBV1
CTSSQVMRLAGDTQYF
>TRBJ2-2|TRBV28
CASKEAIVGTGELFF
>TRBJ2-1|TRBV7-2
CASSLVAGGPPGDEQFF
>TRBJ2-5|TRBV28
CASSLAGMQETQYF
>TRBJ1-2|TRBV2
CASSQDRSYGYTF
>TRBJ1-2|TRBV6-4
CASSLTDGYTF